These T cell receptor beta chains were read from a single sample in a study of cytomegalovirus exposure and HLA in healthy donors. Clones were sequenced by immunoSEQ multiplex PCR, and TCRdb holds only the in-frame ones, with some missing. The table shows about 140,000 clones, with around three quarters occurring only once. Material for sequencing was PBMCs. All receptors derive from a woman aged 40 to 50 in good health and CMV-seropositive. Each CDR3 is given with its conserved first and last residue. D genes are given only for firm matches. The size of a clone is reported for some rows only, either as once, few or many, or as a class for expanded clones.

j_call	clone_size	d_call	v_call	cdr3_nt	cdr3_aa
TRBJ1-1	NA	NA	TRBV4-1	TGCGCCAGCAGCCTTGGGTGGGGCAGGGGAATTAACACTGAAGCTTTCTTT	CASSLGWGRGINTEAFF
TRBJ2-3	NA	NA	TRBV5-1	TGCGCCAGCAGCCTCGGGAGTTTGAGGGCAGATACGCAGTATTTT	CASSLGSLRADTQYF
TRBJ1-1	NA	NA	TRBV30	TGTGCCTGGATTATGAGGGTAACAGCTTTCTTT	CAWIMRVTAFF
TRBJ2-1	NA	NA	TRBV5-6	TGTGCCAGCAGCTACAGCGGTCCAGAGCAGTTCTTC	CASSYSGPEQFF
TRBJ2-4	NA	NA	TRBV7-9	TGTGCCAGCAGCCTTTCAGGGGGAGGCTCGGGGATTCAGTACTTC	CASSLSGGGSGIQYF
TRBJ2-7	NA	NA	TRBV6-1	TGTGCCAGCAGTGGAAGGGGGAGCTCCTACGAGCAGTACTTC	CASSGRGSSYEQYF
TRBJ1-2	few	NA	TRBV19	TGTGCCAGTAGGGAGGGCGCAACTAACTATGGCTACACCTTC	CASREGATNYGYTF
TRBJ2-1	few	NA	TRBV6-1	TGTGCCAGCTCGAAGTACAGCAATGAGCAGTTCTTC	CASSKYSNEQFF
TRBJ2-3	NA	NA	TRBV5-1	TGCGCCAGCAGCTTGGCGGGCACAGATACGCAGTATTTT	CASSLAGTDTQYF
TRBJ2-3	NA	TRBD2	TRBV6-5	TGTGCCAGCAGTTCCCGGGTAGCGGGACGCCCAGATACGCAGTATTTT	CASSSRVAGRPDTQYF
TRBJ2-7	NA	TRBD2	TRBV7-3	TGTGCCAGCAGCGTCACTAGCGGGAGGGCCCTCGTCGTGAGCGAGCAGTACTTC	CASSVTSGRALVVSEQYF
TRBJ1-2	NA	NA	TRBV19	TGTGCCAGTAGTAGACCGCAGGGGCGCGGCTACACCTTC	CASSRPQGRGYTF
TRBJ2-1	NA	NA	TRBV10-3	TGTGCCATCAGTGAACAGGGCAGTAACGATGAGCAGTTCTTC	CAISEQGSNDEQFF
TRBJ2-3	NA	NA	TRBV25-1	TGTGCCAGCAGTGCGGGATTCGCAGGAACAGATACGCAGTATTTT	CASSAGFAGTDTQYF
TRBJ2-7	few	NA	TRBV6-5	TGTGCCACGGGGCCGGGACTCCGTCCCTACGAGCAGTACTTC	CATGPGLRPYEQYF
TRBJ1-1	NA	TRBD1	TRBV9	TGTGCCAGCAGCGCACTCGACAGGGGGATGATGAACACTGAAGCTTTCTTT	CASSALDRGMMNTEAFF
TRBJ1-1	NA	NA	TRBV18	TGTGCCAGCTCACCACAGAGGGTAGTCACTGAAGCTTTCTTT	CASSPQRVVTEAFF
TRBJ1-2	NA	TRBD1	TRBV30	TGTGCCTGGGAACGAGACAGGGATGGCTACACCTTC	CAWERDRDGYTF
TRBJ2-1	NA	TRBD2	TRBV7-9	TGTGCCAGCAGCCCCTTACTAGCGGGAACGGACAATGAGCAGTTCTTC	CASSPLLAGTDNEQFF
TRBJ2-1	NA	TRBD1	TRBV9	TGTGCCAGCAGCGTATGGACAGGGGAGGGGGATGAGCAGTTCTTC	CASSVWTGEGDEQFF
TRBJ2-6	NA	TRBD2	TRBV2	TGTGCCAGCATCGTACTAGCGGGAGGCTCTGGGGCCAACGTCCTGACTTTC	CASIVLAGGSGANVLTF
TRBJ1-1	NA	TRBD1	TRBV10-2	TGCGCCAGCAGACCCGGGACAGGGGGCTCTGAAGCTTTCTTT	CASRPGTGGSEAFF
TRBJ1-3	NA	TRBD1	TRBV6-5	TGTGCCAGCAGTTCTTGGACAGGGGCTGGAAACACCATATATTTT	CASSSWTGAGNTIYF
TRBJ1-1	NA	NA	TRBV7-3	TGTGCCAGCAGCTTAATGCCAGGGATGGCCACTGAAGCTTTCTTT	CASSLMPGMATEAFF
TRBJ2-5	few	NA	TRBV6-1	TGTGCCAGCTACTCCTTGACAACAGGCGAGACCCAGTACTTC	CASYSLTTGETQYF
TRBJ2-1	NA	TRBD2	TRBV7-3	TGTGCCAGCAGCTTAACATGGACTAGCGGGAGTAAGCAGTTCTTC	CASSLTWTSGSKQFF
TRBJ1-1	NA	NA	TRBV6-6	TGTGCCAGCAGTTACTCTAGGGGGGGGACTGAAGCTTTCTTT	CASSYSRGGTEAFF
TRBJ1-1	NA	NA	TRBV7-2	TGTGCCAGCAGCACGGCAACCGGGAGTGAAGCTTTCTTT	CASSTATGSEAFF
TRBJ2-3	few	TRBD1	TRBV7-2	TGTGCCAGCAGCCCCTCGGGGGCAGGGGGCGCGGATACGCAGTATTTT	CASSPSGAGGADTQYF
TRBJ2-7	NA	NA	TRBV7-2	TGTGCCAGCAGCTTGTATCAGGGTGGCTACGAGCAGTACTTC	CASSLYQGGYEQYF
TRBJ2-7	NA	TRBD2	TRBV6-5	TGTGCCAGCAGAATCCTACTAGCGGGAGGCTACGAGCAGTACTTC	CASRILLAGGYEQYF
TRBJ2-2	once	NA	TRBV5-6	TGTGCCAGCAGCTTGGCCTTCGCAGGCTACACCGGGGAGCTGTTTTTT	CASSLAFAGYTGELFF
TRBJ2-1	NA	TRBD2	TRBV7-3	TGTGCCAGCAGCTTCCAGGCGGGAGGGCCTAATGAGCAGTTCTTC	CASSFQAGGPNEQFF
TRBJ1-2	NA	TRBD1	TRBV19	TGTGCCAGTAGTATGGACAGGCGAAACTATGGCTACACCTTC	CASSMDRRNYGYTF
TRBJ1-5	NA	NA	TRBV7-9	TGTGCCAGCAGCCGTGGGGCAGTTTATCAGCCCCAGCATTTT	CASSRGAVYQPQHF
TRBJ2-1	NA	TRBD2	TRBV2	TGTGCCAGCAGTGATTTTGCGGGAGGGTCCTACAATGAGCAGTTCTTC	CASSDFAGGSYNEQFF
TRBJ1-1	NA	TRBD1	TRBV5-1	TGCGCCAGCAGCTTGGGACAGGGGGCAGGTGAAGCTTTCTTT	CASSLGQGAGEAFF
TRBJ1-2	NA	TRBD1	TRBV11-3	TGTGCCAGCAGCCTCTTGACTGGACAGGGGGATGGCTACACCTTC	CASSLLTGQGDGYTF
TRBJ2-5	NA	NA	TRBV20-1	TGCAGTGGCGCAAAAGAGACCCAGTACTTC	CSGAKETQYF
TRBJ2-7	NA	TRBD2	TRBV5-1	TGCGCCAGCAGCCCTGGGGCGGGAGGGCCCTCCTACGAGCAGTACTTC	CASSPGAGGPSYEQYF
TRBJ2-5	NA	TRBD1	TRBV5-1	TGCGCCAGCAGCTTTTCGGGACAGGCACTCCAAGAGACCCAGTACTTC	CASSFSGQALQETQYF
TRBJ2-7	once	NA	TRBV6-1	TGTGCCAGCATTGGACAGTCTGAGCAGTACTTC	CASIGQSEQYF
TRBJ2-6	NA	TRBD1	TRBV23-1	TGCGCCAGCAGTCAATCTAAGGGACAGGGGATCTCTGGGGCCAACGTCCTGACTTTC	CASSQSKGQGISGANVLTF
TRBJ2-1	NA	TRBD2	TRBV6-5	TGTGCCAGCAGTTCATCCCGACTAGCGGGAGAGACTGAGCAGTTCTTC	CASSSSRLAGETEQFF
TRBJ2-7	NA	NA	TRBV29-1	TGCAGCGTTGAAGACCCCGGAGGGCACGAGCAGTACTTC	CSVEDPGGHEQYF
TRBJ2-5	NA	NA	TRBV11-2	TGTGCCAGCAGCCGAGCCCGGGACTGGAACCAAGAGACCCAGTACTTC	CASSRARDWNQETQYF
TRBJ2-7	once	NA	TRBV28	TGTGCCAGCAGCTCATTCGGGGGTTCCTACGAGCAGTACTTC	CASSSFGGSYEQYF
TRBJ2-1	NA	TRBD2	TRBV7-8	TGTGCCAGCAGCTTAGGAATGGGGCGACTAGCGGGCTACAATGAGCAGTTCTTC	CASSLGMGRLAGYNEQFF
TRBJ2-7	NA	TRBD1	TRBV2	TGTGCCAGCAGCAGGGAGGGGACAGGGGGCAGTGAGCAGTACTTC	CASSREGTGGSEQYF
TRBJ2-7	NA	TRBD2	TRBV19	TGTGCCAGTAGTCGGGGGACTAGCGGGAGGATCCCCTACGAGCAGTACTTC	CASSRGTSGRIPYEQYF
TRBJ1-1	few	NA	TRBV6-5	TGTGCCAGCAGTTACCGATCGGGCAGGGGGAACACTGAAGCTTTCTTT	CASSYRSGRGNTEAFF
TRBJ2-7	NA	TRBD2	TRBV11-2	TGTGCCAGCAGCAGGGAGGGCTACGAGCAGTACTTC	CASSREGYEQYF
TRBJ2-2	NA	TRBD2	TRBV5-1	TGCGCCAGCAGCCCTTTAGCGGGAGGAGGCGCCGGGGAGCTGTTTTTT	CASSPLAGGGAGELFF
TRBJ2-7	NA	TRBD2	TRBV7-9	TGTGCCAGCAGCTCCCTCTCCTTAGCGGGCCAGTACGAGCAGTACTTC	CASSSLSLAGQYEQYF
TRBJ2-1	NA	TRBD2	TRBV5-4	TGTGCCAGCAGCTTGGGGGGTAGCGGGATCTACAATGAGCAGTTCTTC	CASSLGGSGIYNEQFF
TRBJ1-2	NA	NA	TRBV27	TGTGCCAGCAGTATGTCGCGGCGGGGGGCGCGAGTCTATGGCTACACCTTC	CASSMSRRGARVYGYTF
TRBJ2-3	NA	TRBD2	TRBV11-3	TGTGCCAGCAGCTTGAGGGTAGCGGGAATCACGCAGTATTTT	CASSLRVAGITQYF
TRBJ2-2	NA	NA	TRBV7-9	TGTGCCAGCAGCTTCTACACCGGGGAGCTGTTTTTT	CASSFYTGELFF
TRBJ2-1	NA	NA	TRBV28	TGTGCCAGCAGTTCCCGAATGGGACGCTCAGGGGGGCACAATGAGCAGTTCTTC	CASSSRMGRSGGHNEQFF
TRBJ2-7	NA	NA	TRBV28	TGTGCCAGCAGTTTATTGGGGGGAACGTTCGTTTACGAGCAGTACTTC	CASSLLGGTFVYEQYF